Detailed here is one T cell receptor beta chain. The antigen remains unidentified. The PCR made use of 60 Vbeta and 13 Jbeta primers. Profiled with immunoSEQ multiplex PCR; TCRdb holds only in-frame clones, not every one. The repertoire consists of over 75,000 clones, with around 82% occurring once and the leading ten covering 0.6% to 0.95%. V gave up 4 bases and J gave up 3 bases; unmatched junction bases: 9. Per germline, CDR1 SGHDT and CDR2 YYEEEE. The CDR3 is 16 residues long. This sample is drawn from a study of cytomegalovirus exposure and HLA in healthy donors. Study observations and caveats: About 150 TCR beta chains were listed as cytomegalovirus-associated. Researchers reportedly found TCR beta sequences accurately predicted most subjects' HLA-A and HLA-B alleles. Roughly even sequencing depth across donors was the assumption behind the presence/absence analyses. Information on immune exposure was restricted to one variable (CMV serostatus).

Sequenced sample: PBMCs. This chain connects TRBV5-6 to TRBJ2-1; TRBD2 matches 8 bases. The receptor comes from a woman aged 55-70 years in good health and CMV-seronegative. CDR3 coding DNA: TGTGCCAGCAGCACCTCAGCGGGAGATTTCTACAATGAGCAGTTCTTC. It encodes CASSTSAGDFYNEQFF.